Sequencing of this TCR beta chain was carried out in a study of CD8 T cells in ankylosing spondylitis. General study points: In synovial fluid and blood from reactive arthritis, some motif variants were previously reported. Typical of ankylosing spondylitis blood, it appeared, was a TCR beta motif of eight highly homologous variants. CD8+ disease-linked clones were present at relatively low frequencies in blood.

This clonotype showed up just a few times. The antigen remains unidentified. The CDR3 extends over 15 amino acids. Germline lookup yields CDR1 DFQATT and CDR2 SNEGSKA (reference sequence). V shed 0 bases and J shed 3 bases, with 12 bases lying between them. From the 5' RACE reads, TCRdb called clonotypes with MiXCR, one entry per CDR3 protein. The profile covers hundreds of thousands of distinct CDR3 sequences, with 12% appearing a single time and less than 0.65% taken by the ten largest. This chain connects TRBV20-1 to TRBJ1-5; no definite D call. The sequence was obtained from a male donor with ankylosing spondylitis. The source material was blood, either unsorted or a sorted T cell fraction (not recorded which). In DNA, the CDR3 is TGCAGTGCTAGAGACCCGACAAGGATCAATCAGCCCCAGCATTTT. Translation: CSARDPTRINQPQHF.